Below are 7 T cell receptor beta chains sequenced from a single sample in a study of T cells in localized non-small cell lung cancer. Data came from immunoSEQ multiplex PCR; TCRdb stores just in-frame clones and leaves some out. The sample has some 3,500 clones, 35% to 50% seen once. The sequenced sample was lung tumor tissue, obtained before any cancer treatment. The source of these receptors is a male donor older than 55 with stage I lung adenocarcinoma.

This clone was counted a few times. The CDR3 region has the DNA TGTGCCAGCAAACTGACCGCGGAGACCCAGTACTTC. Translated, it gives CASKLTAETQYF. The chain employs TRBV9 and TRBJ2-5; D is unresolved. Trimming removed 6 bases from V and 5 bases from J, with 11 bases in between. This CDR3 contains 12 residues. From germline, CDR1 is SGDLS and CDR2 YYNGEE. The full variable domain, in which reference TRBV9 and TRBJ2-5 provide the parts outside the CDR3, is DSGVTQTPKHLITATGQRVTLRCSPRSGDLSVYWYQQSLDQGLQFLIQYYNGEERAKGNILERFSAQQFPDLHSELNLSSLELGDSALYFCASKLTAETQYFGPGTRLLVL.

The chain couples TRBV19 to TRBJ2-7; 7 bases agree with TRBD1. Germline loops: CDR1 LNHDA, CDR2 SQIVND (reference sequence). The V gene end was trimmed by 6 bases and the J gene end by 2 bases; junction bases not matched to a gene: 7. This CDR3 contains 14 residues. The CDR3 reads CASRGTGVPYEQYF. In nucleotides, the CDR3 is TGTGCCAGTAGGGGAACAGGGGTCCCCTACGAGCAGTACTTC.

The CDR3 bases are TGTGCCAGCAGCTTTATGGACGGACCCTACGAGCAGTACTTC. Protein sequence: CASSFMDGPYEQYF. The genes are TRBV11-3 and TRBJ2-7; D is undetermined. CDR3 length equals 14 residues. Germline loops: CDR1 SGHNT, CDR2 YENEEA. The V and J ends lost 3 bases and 2 bases respectively, with 11 bases between them.

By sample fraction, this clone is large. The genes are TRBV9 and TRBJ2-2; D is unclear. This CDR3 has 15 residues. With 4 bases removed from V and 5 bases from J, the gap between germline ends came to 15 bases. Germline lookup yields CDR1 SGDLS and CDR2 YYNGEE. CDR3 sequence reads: CASSPLGWGTGELFF. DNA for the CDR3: TGTGCCAGCAGCCCCCTAGGCTGGGGAACCGGGGAGCTGTTTTTT.

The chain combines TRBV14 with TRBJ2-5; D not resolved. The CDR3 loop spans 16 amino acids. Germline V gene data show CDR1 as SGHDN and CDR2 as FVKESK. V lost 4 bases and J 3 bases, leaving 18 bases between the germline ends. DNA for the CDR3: TGTGCCAGCAGCCGTTTGCATGGGATGGGTAAAGAGACCCAGTACTTC. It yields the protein CASSRLHGMGKETQYF.

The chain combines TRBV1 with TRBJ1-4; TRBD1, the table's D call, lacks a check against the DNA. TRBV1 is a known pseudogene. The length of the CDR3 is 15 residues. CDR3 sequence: CASSLETGFNEKLFF. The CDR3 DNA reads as TGCGCCAGCAGCCTAGAGACAGGTTTCAATGAAAAACTGTTTTTT.

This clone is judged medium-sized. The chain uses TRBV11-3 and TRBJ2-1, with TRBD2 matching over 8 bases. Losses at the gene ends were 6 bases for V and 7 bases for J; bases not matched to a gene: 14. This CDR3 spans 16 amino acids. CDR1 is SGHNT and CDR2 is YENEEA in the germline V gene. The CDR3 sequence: CASSPFGGLGGNEQFF. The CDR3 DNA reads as TGTGCCAGCAGTCCTTTTGGGGGACTAGGAGGGAATGAGCAGTTCTTC. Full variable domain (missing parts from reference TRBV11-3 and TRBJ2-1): EAGVVQSPRYKIIEKKQPVAFWCNPISGHNTLYWYLQNLGQGPELLIRYENEEAVDDSQLPKDRFSAERLKGVDSTLKIQPAELGDSAVYLCASSPFGGLGGNEQFFGPGTRLTVL.